This T cell receptor (beta chain) was sequenced for a study of blood T cell repertoires in COVID-19. Study at large: Samples taken during acute and convalescent COVID-19 were collected in the United States, Italy and Spain. The cDNA or gDNA used as material had been derived from T cells, B-cell-depleted T cells, or PBMCs.

In the authors' methods: Reference gene primer amplification in the assay estimated nucleated cell counts. Repertoires were generated with immunoSEQ multiplex PCR, while TCRdb's copy carries only in-frame clones and drops some. That table gives V, J and clone size, and the DNA gave D and trimming. The data hold some 370,000 clones, with 89% observed a single time. CDR1 LGHNT and CDR2 FRNRAP come from the germline V gene. The germline V and J ends were trimmed by 1 base and 6 bases, with 24 bases remaining between them. This CDR3 has 18 amino acids. This clone came up once. The J gene is TRBJ1-2, the V gene TRBV12-5; no firm D call. Input material: peripheral blood. This receptor was taken from a middle-aged man with acute or convalescent COVID-19. The CDR3 reads CASGLGPGTGHRGHGYTF. The DNA of the CDR3 is TGTGCTAGTGGTTTGGGTCCGGGAACGGGCCATCGAGGCCATGGCTACACCTTC.